Listed here is a single TCR beta chain. This record belongs to a study of blood T cell repertoires in COVID-19. Sequenced by immunoSEQ multiplex PCR; TCRdb stores in-frame clones only, minus some. The sample comprises 350,000 to 450,000 clones, approximately 90% of which are singletons, and about 0.86% rests with the top ten. In assigning cohorts, the study relied on participant-reported clinical history. This CDR3 has 15 residues. Germline-derived CDR1 and CDR2 are KGHSH and LQKENI. With V trimmed by 3 bases and J by 7 bases, 9 bases remained unmatched. Sequenced input: PBMCs or T cells enriched from blood (not recorded which). The V call is TRBV18, the J call TRBJ1-2; the match to TRBD1 covers 9 bases. The sequence was obtained from a middle-aged woman who had been exposed to COVID-19. CDR3: CASSPIPGGQGGYTF. CDR3 sequence (DNA): TGTGCCAGCTCACCCATACCAGGGGGACAGGGTGGCTACACCTTC.